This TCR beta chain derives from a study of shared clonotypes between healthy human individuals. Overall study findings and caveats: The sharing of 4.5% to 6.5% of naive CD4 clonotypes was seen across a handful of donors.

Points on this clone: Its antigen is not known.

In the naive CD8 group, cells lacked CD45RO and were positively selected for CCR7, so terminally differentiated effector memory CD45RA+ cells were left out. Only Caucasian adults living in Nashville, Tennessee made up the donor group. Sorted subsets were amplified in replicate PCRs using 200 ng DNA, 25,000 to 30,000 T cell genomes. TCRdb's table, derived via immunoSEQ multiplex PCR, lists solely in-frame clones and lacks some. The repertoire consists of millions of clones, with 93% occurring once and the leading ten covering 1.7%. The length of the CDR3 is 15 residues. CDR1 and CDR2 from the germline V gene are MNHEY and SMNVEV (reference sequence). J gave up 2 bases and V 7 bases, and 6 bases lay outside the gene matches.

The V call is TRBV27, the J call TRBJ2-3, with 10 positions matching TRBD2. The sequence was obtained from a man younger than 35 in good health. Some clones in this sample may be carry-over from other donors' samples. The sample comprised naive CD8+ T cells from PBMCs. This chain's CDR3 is CASTEGLAVTDTQYF. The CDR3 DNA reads TGTGCCAGCACCGAAGGACTAGCGGTCACAGATACGCAGTATTTT.